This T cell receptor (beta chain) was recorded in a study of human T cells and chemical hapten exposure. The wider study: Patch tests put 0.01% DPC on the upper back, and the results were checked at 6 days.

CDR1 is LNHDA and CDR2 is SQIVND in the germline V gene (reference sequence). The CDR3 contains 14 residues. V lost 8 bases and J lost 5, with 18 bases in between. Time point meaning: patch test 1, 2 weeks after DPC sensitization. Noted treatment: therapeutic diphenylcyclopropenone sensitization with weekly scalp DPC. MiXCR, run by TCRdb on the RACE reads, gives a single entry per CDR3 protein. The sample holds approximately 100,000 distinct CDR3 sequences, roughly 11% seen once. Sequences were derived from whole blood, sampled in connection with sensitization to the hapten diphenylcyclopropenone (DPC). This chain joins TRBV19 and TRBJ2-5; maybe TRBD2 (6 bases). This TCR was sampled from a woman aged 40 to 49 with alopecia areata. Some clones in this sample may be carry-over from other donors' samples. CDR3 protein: CASSSGTPAETQYF. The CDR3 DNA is TGTGCCAGTTCCTCCGGGACTCCGGCGGAGACCCAGTACTTC.